The 5 T cell receptor beta chains in this list originate from one sample, sequenced in a study of OX40 agonist ivuxolimab in advanced cancers. Assay used: immunoSEQ multiplex PCR; TCRdb lists only in-frame clones, some missing. The table includes fewer than 75,000 clones, around 90% detected once. This specimen was CD4+ or CD8+ T cells sorted from blood, taken in a trial of the OX40 agonist ivuxolimab. The receptors were sampled from an adult with an advanced solid tumor such as melanoma, head and neck, liver or kidney cancer.

The rearrangement uses TRBV15 and TRBJ2-7; D is unclear. Germline loops: CDR1 LNHNV, CDR2 YYDKDF (reference sequence). The V end was cut by 0 bases, the J end by 3 bases, with 9 bases between. The CDR3 runs 14 residues. DNA of the CDR3: TGTGCCACCAGCAGAGATCTAAAGAGCTACGAGCAGTACTTC. Amino acid sequence: CATSRDLKSYEQYF.

This chain connects TRBV5-1 to TRBJ2-7; D ambiguous. Per germline, CDR1 SGHRS and CDR2 YFSETQ. Trimming left V 0 bases short and J 1 base short, with 8 bases between. This CDR3 is 14 amino acids long. The CDR3 reads CASSLEDGSYEQYF. Written as DNA, the CDR3 is TGCGCCAGCAGCTTGGAGGACGGATCCTACGAGCAGTACTTC.

The V and J genes are TRBV29-1 and TRBJ2-1; the D is unclear. V was cut by 8 bases and J by 11 bases, with 16 bases left in between. The CDR3 consists of 11 residues. The V gene's germline CDR1 is SQVTM and CDR2 ANQGSEA. CDR3 bases: TGCAGCTCCCGCACGGGTTCCAAGCAGTTCTTC. It is translated as CSSRTGSKQFF.

This clone was seen only once. The J gene is TRBJ2-6, the V gene TRBV5-1; D possibly corresponds to TRBD1 (6 bases). The CDR3 is made up of 19 amino acids. The germline V and J ends were trimmed by 0 bases and 0 bases, with 16 bases remaining between them. Per the germline V gene, CDR1 is SGHRS and CDR2 is YFSETQ. CDR3 in DNA: TGCGCCAGCAGCTTGGGGGGGCCGCTTACCCACTCTGGGGCCAACGTCCTGACTTTC. This sequence encodes CASSLGGPLTHSGANVLTF.

The chain recombines TRBV2 with TRBJ1-1; D not resolved. This CDR3 comprises 12 residues. V lost 7 bases to trimming and J lost 3 bases, with 9 bases between them. Germline loops: CDR1 SNHLY, CDR2 FYNNEI. CDR3 in amino acids: CASNPGDTEAFF. CDR3 nucleotide sequence: TGTGCCAGCAACCCCGGGGACACTGAAGCTTTCTTT.